The present T cell receptor beta chain was sequenced within a study of breast tumors, draining lymph nodes, adjacent tissues. Findings and caveats of the study: Most tumor T cells seemingly derive from lymph node, then expand in tumor. Tumor repertoires ranked between lymph nodes and nontumor tissue in diversity, with V and J gene preferences.

The germline gives CDR1 LNHDA, CDR2 SQIVND (reference sequence). This CDR3 contains 14 residues. V was shortened by 10 bases and J by 3 bases, with 15 bases between the two germline ends. Note on this clonotype: Its antigen is unknown.

TCRdb re-derived calls from the multiplex PCR reads in MiXCR, one entry per CDR3 protein. The profile shows 120,000 or so distinct CDR3 sequences, about 20% of them singletons. The lymph nodes were axillary draining lymph nodes from breast cancer patients. The sequenced material came from axillary lymph node tissue. This receptor was identified in a female donor with breast cancer. Some clones in this sample may be carry-over from other donors' samples. This sequence joins TRBV19 and TRBJ2-2, with a possible D match to TRBD1 (7 bases). In nucleotides, the CDR3 is TGTGCCACGACTAGGGGGCCGGACACCGGGGAGCTGTTTTTT. Translation: CATTRGPDTGELFF.